Listed below are T cell receptor beta chains from one sample, sequenced in a study of cytomegalovirus exposure and HLA in healthy donors. Sequencing was performed with immunoSEQ multiplex PCR; in TCRdb, only in-frame clones are kept and a portion is missing. The data hold fewer than 200,000 clones, with roughly 80% observed a single time. Sequencing used PBMCs. These receptors were obtained from a woman aged 45-60 years in good health and CMV-seronegative. Both conserved end residues are part of each CDR3. Each record gives: clone size, D gene, V gene, J gene, CDR3 protein, CDR3 DNA. A D gene is named only where the DNA matches it firmly. Only some rows state a clone size, as once, few, many or a class for expanded clones.

size: .; D: .; V: TRBV29-1; J: TRBJ2-7; CDR3: CSVQEQYF; DNA: TGCAGCGTTCAGGAGCAGTACTTC
size: .; D: .; V: TRBV5-1; J: TRBJ1-1; CDR3: CASSPRIQNTEAFF; DNA: TGCGCCAGCAGCCCGCGGATCCAAAACACTGAAGCTTTCTTT
size: .; D: TRBD2; V: TRBV7-9; J: TRBJ2-3; CDR3: CASSLVGGRGTDTQYF; DNA: TGTGCCAGCAGCTTAGTTGGCGGGAGAGGCACAGATACGCAGTATTTT
size: .; D: .; V: TRBV10-1; J: TRBJ2-7; CDR3: CASSFGQTYEQYF; DNA: TGCGCCAGCAGCTTCGGACAGACCTACGAGCAGTACTTC
size: once; D: .; V: TRBV6-1; J: TRBJ1-6; CDR3: CASTLYPRGDSPLHF; DNA: TGTGCCAGCACTCTGTACCCCAGGGGTGATTCACCCCTCCACTTT
size: .; D: .; V: TRBV12-2; J: TRBJ1-1; CDR3: CASRRGGGDQAGAFF; DNA: TGTGCAAGTCGCAGAGGAGGGGGGGACCAGGCTGGGGCTTTCTTT
size: few; D: TRBD2; V: TRBV28; J: TRBJ2-3; CDR3: CASSGTSGISDTQYF; DNA: TGTGCCAGCAGTGGGACTAGCGGGATCTCAGATACGCAGTATTTT
size: .; D: TRBD2; V: TRBV19; J: TRBJ2-1; CDR3: CASSRTGTSIIDEQFF; DNA: TGTGCCAGTAGTAGGACCGGGACTAGTATCATCGATGAGCAGTTCTTC
size: .; D: TRBD1; V: TRBV2; J: TRBJ1-6; CDR3: CASRIKQGQGSPLHF; DNA: TGTGCCAGCAGAATAAAACAGGGACAGGGTTCACCCCTCCACTTT
size: .; D: .; V: TRBV7-9; J: TRBJ1-2; CDR3: CSSSLLTGDYGYTF; DNA: TGTTCCAGCAGCTTGCTGACAGGAGACTATGGCTACACCTTC
size: .; D: TRBD2; V: TRBV14; J: TRBJ2-3; CDR3: CASSLAGTSTDTQYF; DNA: TGTGCCAGCAGTCTAGCGGGGACCAGCACAGATACGCAGTATTTT
size: .; D: TRBD1; V: TRBV6-6; J: TRBJ1-2; CDR3: CASTPGGRNGYTF; DNA: TGTGCCAGCACCCCAGGGGGCAGGAATGGCTACACCTTC
size: .; D: TRBD2; V: TRBV7-2; J: TRBJ2-3; CDR3: CASSSIRLGLAGGSDTQYF; DNA: TGTGCCAGCAGCTCAATCCGGCTGGGACTAGCGGGAGGATCGGATACGCAGTATTTT
size: .; D: TRBD1; V: TRBV18; J: TRBJ1-4; CDR3: CASSPLADRVTNEKLFF; DNA: TGTGCCAGCTCACCACTGGCCGACAGGGTAACTAATGAAAAACTGTTTTTT
size: .; D: TRBD2; V: TRBV19; J: TRBJ2-2; CDR3: CASSFPPGGDTGELFF; DNA: TGTGCCAGTAGTTTTCCCCCGGGGGGAGATACCGGGGAGCTGTTTTTT
size: .; D: .; V: TRBV13; J: TRBJ2-3; CDR3: CASSPPQDSTDTQYF; DNA: TGTGCCAGCAGCCCACCACAGGATAGCACAGATACGCAGTATTTT
size: .; D: TRBD2; V: TRBV7-2; J: TRBJ2-2; CDR3: CASSLGRGGNTGELFF; DNA: TGTGCCAGCAGCTTGGGGCGGGGGGGGAACACCGGGGAGCTGTTTTTT
size: .; D: .; V: TRBV4-2; J: TRBJ1-2; CDR3: CASSQEGRGFNYGYTF; DNA: TGTGCCAGCAGCCAAGAGGGTCGCGGATTTAACTATGGCTACACCTTC
size: .; D: .; V: TRBV5-8; J: TRBJ2-7; CDR3: CASSSEYEQYF; DNA: TGTGCCAGCAGCTCAGAATACGAGCAGTACTTC
size: .; D: .; V: TRBV6-5; J: TRBJ1-2; CDR3: CASSYSRRNYNGYTF; DNA: TGTGCCAGCAGTTACTCGAGACGGAACTACAATGGCTACACCTTC
size: .; D: .; V: TRBV7-3; J: TRBJ2-6; CDR3: CASSLVGRGSGANVLTF; DNA: TGTGCCAGCAGCTTAGTGGGCAGGGGTTCTGGGGCCAACGTCCTGACTTTC
size: .; D: TRBD2; V: TRBV7-2; J: TRBJ2-7; CDR3: CASTQPSGSYEQYF; DNA: TGTGCCAGCACCCAGCCTAGCGGTTCCTACGAGCAGTACTTC
size: .; D: .; V: TRBV5-5; J: TRBJ2-2; CDR3: CATKTQEVTGELFF; DNA: TGTGCCACCAAAACCCAGGAAGTCACCGGGGAGCTGTTTTTT
size: few; D: .; V: TRBV9; J: TRBJ1-1; CDR3: CASSPRQWNTEAFF; DNA: TGTGCCAGCAGCCCTCGACAGTGGAACACTGAAGCTTTCTTT
size: .; D: TRBD1; V: TRBV29-1; J: TRBJ2-7; CDR3: CSVEEGQGTPQYF; DNA: TGCAGCGTTGAAGAGGGACAGGGGACTCCGCAGTACTTC
size: .; D: .; V: TRBV27; J: TRBJ2-7; CDR3: CASSSARGAYEQYF; DNA: TGTGCCAGCAGCAGCGCCAGGGGAGCATACGAGCAGTACTTC
size: .; D: .; V: TRBV6-4; J: TRBJ2-6; CDR3: CASSPITGSGANVLTF; DNA: TGTGCCAGCAGTCCAATCACGGGGTCTGGGGCCAACGTCCTGACTTTC
size: .; D: .; V: TRBV6-1; J: TRBJ1-4; CDR3: CASSETEGGRNEKLFF; DNA: TGTGCCAGCAGTGAAACAGAGGGAGGGCGGAACGAAAAACTGTTTTTT
size: .; D: TRBD1; V: TRBV15; J: TRBJ1-1; CDR3: CATSREQQGFSEAFF; DNA: TGTGCCACCAGCAGAGAACAACAGGGGTTCAGTGAAGCTTTCTTT
size: .; D: TRBD2; V: TRBV7-2; J: TRBJ2-1; CDR3: CASSFGLAGVNEQFF; DNA: TGTGCCAGCAGCTTTGGACTAGCGGGGGTGAATGAGCAGTTCTTC
size: .; D: TRBD1; V: TRBV27; J: TRBJ2-7; CDR3: CASSRTGDNYEQYF; DNA: TGTGCCAGCAGCCGGACAGGGGATAACTACGAGCAGTACTTC
size: .; D: TRBD1; V: TRBV27; J: TRBJ1-5; CDR3: CASRPDRVGNQPQHF; DNA: TGTGCCAGCAGACCGGACAGGGTTGGCAATCAGCCCCAGCATTTT
size: .; D: TRBD2; V: TRBV11-2; J: TRBJ2-3; CDR3: CASSLDLAATDTQYF; DNA: TGTGCCAGCAGCTTAGACCTAGCGGCCACAGATACGCAGTATTTT
size: .; D: TRBD1; V: TRBV5-5; J: TRBJ2-5; CDR3: CATDRGREETQYF; DNA: TGTGCCACCGACAGGGGGCGGGAAGAGACCCAGTACTTC
size: .; D: .; V: TRBV7-2; J: TRBJ1-1; CDR3: CASSHTYTEAFF; DNA: TGTGCCAGCAGCCACACCTACACTGAAGCTTTCTTT
size: .; D: TRBD1; V: TRBV4-3; J: TRBJ1-4; CDR3: CASSQGAAGGTVFDEKLFF; DNA: TGCGCCAGCAGCCAAGGGGCCGCAGGGGGAACTGTATTTGATGAAAAACTGTTTTTT
size: few; D: .; V: TRBV7-2; J: TRBJ2-5; CDR3: CASSSDYAETQYF; DNA: TGTGCCAGCAGCTCCGACTATGCGGAGACCCAGTACTTC
size: .; D: TRBD2; V: TRBV4-2; J: TRBJ2-7; CDR3: CASSHVGLAGGRGHEQYF; DNA: TGTGCCAGCAGCCATGTGGGACTAGCGGGGGGGAGGGGCCACGAGCAGTACTTC
size: .; D: TRBD1; V: TRBV4-3; J: TRBJ2-7; CDR3: CASSQQQGAGEQYF; DNA: TGCGCCAGCAGCCAACAACAGGGGGCGGGTGAGCAGTACTTC
size: .; D: .; V: TRBV9; J: TRBJ2-1; CDR3: CARTPLGGGNEQFF; DNA: TGTGCCAGAACTCCCTTGGGGGGAGGCAATGAGCAGTTCTTC
size: .; D: TRBD2; V: TRBV5-5; J: TRBJ2-5; CDR3: CASSFWSGAEETQYF; DNA: TGTGCCAGCAGCTTCTGGAGCGGGGCAGAAGAGACCCAGTACTTC
size: .; D: .; V: TRBV18; J: TRBJ2-7; CDR3: CASSPEGYEQYF; DNA: TGTGCCAGCTCACCGGAGGGCTACGAGCAGTACTTC
size: .; D: .; V: TRBV19; J: TRBJ1-2; CDR3: CASSIADQGKYYTF; DNA: TGTGCCAGTAGTATCGCAGATCAGGGGAAGTACTACACCTTC
size: few; D: TRBD1; V: TRBV2; J: TRBJ1-5; CDR3: CASSGDRDSNQPQHF; DNA: TGTGCCAGCAGTGGAGACAGGGACAGCAATCAGCCCCAGCATTTT
size: .; D: .; V: TRBV5-1; J: TRBJ2-1; CDR3: CASSSGSLSEQFF; DNA: TGCGCCAGCAGCTCGGGGTCCTTGAGTGAGCAGTTCTTC
size: .; D: .; V: TRBV28; J: TRBJ1-2; CDR3: CASSIRVLNYGYTF; DNA: TGTGCCAGCAGTATCCGGGTCCTAAACTATGGCTACACCTTC
size: .; D: TRBD1; V: TRBV7-2; J: TRBJ2-1; CDR3: CASSFMRQGADEQFF; DNA: TGTGCCAGCAGCTTTATGAGACAGGGGGCGGATGAGCAGTTCTTC
size: .; D: .; V: TRBV6-1; J: TRBJ2-7; CDR3: CASSDHGVSYEQYF; DNA: TGTGCCAGCAGTGATCACGGAGTCTCCTACGAGCAGTACTTC
size: .; D: .; V: TRBV25-1; J: TRBJ1-1; CDR3: CASRGSGGNTEAFF; DNA: TGTGCCAGCCGGGGGTCGGGGGGGAACACTGAAGCTTTCTTT
size: .; D: .; V: TRBV12-1; J: TRBJ2-3; CDR3: CASSLGLAGGSIPPTDTQYF; DNA: TGTGCCAGCAGCCTGGGACTAGCGGGGGGTAGTATCCCCCCCACAGATACGCAGTATTTT
size: .; D: .; V: TRBV9; J: TRBJ1-1; CDR3: CASSFGQNTEAFF; DNA: TGTGCCAGCAGCTTCGGACAGAACACTGAAGCTTTCTTT
size: .; D: TRBD1; V: TRBV10-3; J: TRBJ1-1; CDR3: CAISEARGANTEAFF; DNA: TGTGCCATCAGTGAGGCCAGGGGGGCCAACACTGAAGCTTTCTTT
size: .; D: TRBD2; V: TRBV7-9; J: TRBJ2-3; CDR3: CASVPSGASTDTQYF; DNA: TGTGCCTCTGTCCCCAGCGGGGCTAGCACAGATACGCAGTATTTT
size: .; D: .; V: TRBV18; J: TRBJ1-2; CDR3: CASSPHTSNYGYTF; DNA: TGTGCCAGCTCACCACACACCTCGAACTATGGCTACACCTTC